This T cell receptor (beta chain) was sequenced during a study of monozygotic twins with inflammatory bowel disease. TCRdb reprocessed the 5' RACE reads and keeps a single row for each CDR3 protein, giving no DNA. The sample has some 170,000 distinct CDR3 sequences; the top ten hold 7.4%. The length of the CDR3 is 13 residues. Germline assignment: CDR1 ENHRY and CDR2 SYGVKD. The sequence was obtained from a human donor with ulcerative colitis or Crohn's disease, or a healthy co-twin of an affected twin (not recorded which). Sequencing was carried out using blood. This chain connects TRBV10-3 to TRBJ1-3; TCRdb returns TRBD1, unconfirmable since there is no DNA. CDR3: CAISPLSGNTIYF.